Listed here are 23 T cell receptor beta chains from one sample, sequenced in a study of blood T cell repertoires in COVID-19. The protocol was immunoSEQ multiplex PCR, while the TCRdb copy is restricted to in-frame clones and leaves out a portion. The data show 150,000 to 250,000 clones, with approximately 94% seen just once and 0.6% to 0.8% held by the top ten. Sequencing was performed on peripheral blood. The source is a man aged 25-40 years with COVID-19, enrolled during active disease.

The chain combines TRBV28 with TRBJ2-2; D possibly corresponds to TRBD2 (5 bases). The CDR3 covers 14 residues. Germline V lookup: CDR1 MDHEN, CDR2 SYDVKM. The CDR3 reads CAPWTQSNTGELFF. CDR3 DNA sequence: TGTGCTCCCTGGACTCAATCGAACACCGGGGAGCTGTTTTTT. Full variable domain (missing parts from reference TRBV28 and TRBJ2-2): DVKVTQSSRYLVKRTGEKVFLECVQDMDHENMFWYRQDPGLGLRLIYFSYDVKMKEKGDIPEGYSVSREKKERFSLILESASTNQTSMYLCAPWTQSNTGELFFGEGSRLTVL.

This clone came up once. This sequence joins TRBV9 and TRBJ1-2; TRBD1 matches 7 bases. Trimming removed 3 bases from V and 4 bases from J; junction bases left unmatched: 3. This CDR3 contains 13 residues. Germline-derived CDR1 and CDR2 are SGDLS and YYNGEE. The CDR3 loop reads CASSDGTAYGYTF. CDR3 DNA: TGTGCCAGCAGCGACGGGACAGCCTATGGCTACACCTTC.

This chain joins TRBV11-2 and TRBJ2-5, with TRBD1 matching over 9 bases. The CDR3 contains 16 residues. CDR1 and CDR2 from the germline V gene are SGHAT and FQNNGV. J lost 2 bases, V lost 5 bases, and 9 bases had no gene match. The CDR3 reads CASSIGGGQGQETQYF. The CDR3 DNA is TGTGCCAGCAGCATAGGCGGAGGACAGGGGCAAGAGACCCAGTACTTC.

The rearrangement uses TRBV3-1 (or the pseudogene TRBV3-2) and TRBJ1-2; no definite D call. This CDR3 comprises 13 residues. Germline CDR1 LGHDT, CDR2 YNNKEL (reference sequence). The V gene lost 2 bases and the J gene lost 7 bases, with 11 bases spanning the gap. The CDR3: CASSQSESRGYTF. CDR3 DNA: TGTGCCAGCAGCCAATCGGAGTCTCGTGGCTACACCTTC.

The V gene is TRBV2, the J gene TRBJ1-3, with D possibly matching TRBD1 (5 bases). The V end lost 5 bases, the J end lost 0 bases, and 11 bases lay between the germline ends. CDR3 length: 15 amino acids. The germline gives CDR1 SNHLY, CDR2 FYNNEI. The DNA for the CDR3 is TGTGCCAGCAGTTTTCGGACAAGCTCTGGAAACACCATATATTTT. Translation gives CASSFRTSSGNTIYF. Looking up the rest from reference TRBV2 and TRBJ1-3 gives the full variable domain: EPEVTQTPSHQVTQMGQEVILRCVPISNHLYFYWYRQILGQKVEFLVSFYNNEISEKSEIFDDQFSVERPDGSNFTLKIRSTKLEDSAMYFCASSFRTSSGNTIYFGEGSWLTVV.

The chain's CDR3 is CAEESGGRYYGYTF. DNA of the CDR3: TGTGCCGAGGAGTCAGGGGGCCGGTACTATGGCTACACCTTC. This chain uses TRBV2 with TRBJ1-2, with 8 positions matching TRBD1. Trimming took 11 bases from V and 3 from J; bases not matched to a gene: 11. This CDR3 spans 14 amino acids. Germline values: CDR1 SNHLY, CDR2 FYNNEI.

The chain links TRBV27 to TRBJ1-2; tentative D call: TRBD1 (5 bases). V was clipped by 6 bases and J by 8 bases, with 19 bases between them. In germline, CDR1 is MNHEY, CDR2 SMNVEV (reference sequence). The CDR3 extends over 14 amino acids. Written as DNA, the CDR3 is TGTGCCAGCAGCCCTAGGGCTAGAAAGGGGGGCTACACCTTC. The encoded protein is CASSPRARKGGYTF.

This chain connects TRBV7-9 to TRBJ2-1; 9 nucleotides align to TRBD2. The length of the CDR3 is 15 residues. Per germline, CDR1 SEHNR and CDR2 FQNEAQ (reference sequence). Trimming cost V 7 bases and J 6 bases; bases outside gene matches: 10. The CDR3 is CASTPWSSGGNEQFF. The CDR3 coding sequence is TGTGCCAGCACCCCCTGGAGTAGCGGGGGCAATGAGCAGTTCTTC.

V usage is TRBV7-6 and J usage is TRBJ2-2; the match to TRBD2 covers 7 bases. The germline CDR1 and CDR2 sequences are SGHVS and FNYEAQ. This CDR3 has 16 residues. V was clipped by 5 bases and J by 4 bases; unmatched bases: 10. CDR3 loop: CASSLLGGSSTGELFF. CDR3 DNA: TGTGCCAGCAGCCTACTCGGGGGGTCGAGCACCGGGGAGCTGTTTTTT.

This clone was seen a handful of times. Since a much larger clone is just one base distant, this may be a read error. The sample has other DNA sequences that encode this CDR3 too. The chain has TRBV9 and TRBJ1-5, with D perhaps matching TRBD1 (6 bases). This CDR3 contains 14 residues. Germline V gene data show CDR1 as SGDLS and CDR2 as YYNGEE. V lost 3 bases and J lost 0, with 7 bases in between. The CDR3 coding sequence is TGTGCCAGCAGCGGGACAGATAGCAATCAGCCCCAGCATTTT. Translated: CASSGTDSNQPQHF.

The chain uses TRBV5-1 and TRBJ2-1; TRBD1 agrees at 7 bases. The V and J ends lost 0 bases and 0 bases, in that order; junction bases with no gene match: 0. Germline CDR1 and CDR2: SGHRS and YFSETQ. The CDR3 runs to 15 residues. CDR3 residues: CASSLGTGSYNEQFF. Written as DNA, the CDR3 is TGCGCCAGCAGCTTGGGGACAGGCTCCTACAATGAGCAGTTCTTC. Based on the CDR3 plus reference TRBV5-1 and TRBJ2-1, the full variable domain is KAGVTQTPRYLIKTRGQQVTLSCSPISGHRSVSWYQQTPGQGLQFLFEYFSETQRNKGNFPGRFSGRQFSNSRSEMNVSTLELGDSALYLCASSLGTGSYNEQFFGPGTRLTVL.

J is TRBJ2-7 and V is TRBV9, with 8 bases identical to TRBD1. V lost 4 bases and J lost 0; bases outside the gene matches: 3. CDR1 is SGDLS, CDR2 YYNGEE, per germline. The CDR3 runs 14 residues. The CDR3 loop is CASSTTGDSYEQYF. The CDR3 DNA is TGTGCCAGCAGCACGACAGGGGACTCCTACGAGCAGTACTTC.

V usage is TRBV7-9 and J usage is TRBJ2-1; 9 bases are a match to TRBD1. Germline CDR1 SEHNR, CDR2 FQNEAQ (reference sequence). The ends lost 5 bases at V and 6 bases at J; junction bases unmatched: 11. This CDR3 spans 16 amino acids. CDR3 nucleotides: TGTGCCAGCAGCACTAGGGGGACAGGGTTCTCCAATGAGCAGTTCTTC. Residues: CASSTRGTGFSNEQFF.

This clone was observed a handful of times. The V and J genes are TRBV27 and TRBJ2-7; possibly TRBD1 for D (6 bases). Trimming took off 5 bases at V and 2 bases at J, with 19 bases between the two ends. The CDR3 has 16 residues. Germline loops: CDR1 MNHEY, CDR2 SMNVEV (reference sequence). CDR3: CASSAQRQAKAYEQYF. Written as DNA, the CDR3 is TGTGCCAGCAGTGCACAGAGACAGGCTAAGGCCTACGAGCAGTACTTC.

This chain joins TRBV5-1 and TRBJ2-2; a possible D gene is TRBD1 (5 bases). CDR3 length: 14 amino acids. Germline loops: CDR1 SGHRS, CDR2 YFSETQ. V was cut by 2 bases and J by 6 bases, with 11 bases left in between. The CDR3, as DNA: TGCGCCAGCAGCTTCACAGGCCTGGCCGGGGAGCTGTTTTTT. Protein: CASSFTGLAGELFF.

The CDR3 here is CASSSDPGVAGNTIYF. CDR3 DNA sequence: TGTGCCAGCAGCTCAGATCCGGGGGTGGCTGGAAACACCATATATTTT. The chain employs TRBV7-9 and TRBJ1-3; possible D gene TRBD1, 5 bases. The CDR3 loop spans 16 amino acids. V was pared by 4 bases and J by 2 bases, with 15 bases between. Germline V gene data show CDR1 as SEHNR and CDR2 as FQNEAQ (reference sequence). The entire variable domain, with the rest obtained from reference TRBV7-9 and TRBJ1-3, is as follows: DTGVSQNPRHKITKRGQNVTFRCDPISEHNRLYWYRQTLGQGPEFLTYFQNEAQLEKSRLLSDRFSAERPKGSFSTLEIQRTEQGDSAMYLCASSSDPGVAGNTIYFGEGSWLTVV.

This chain uses TRBV6-5 with TRBJ1-5; D possibly corresponds to TRBD1 (6 bases). Looked up from germline, CDR1 is MNHEY and CDR2 is SVGAGI. The CDR3 sequence is 15 residues long. The V gene lost 7 bases and the J gene lost 4 bases, with 17 bases spanning the gap. The CDR3 DNA reads as TGTGCCAGCAACACAGGGTTAGGGCAGAATCAGCCCCAGCATTTT. As protein: CASNTGLGQNQPQHF.

In this sample, this clone turned up once. The rearrangement links TRBV9 to TRBJ1-2; TRBD1 aligns across 7 bases. Germline values: CDR1 SGDLS, CDR2 YYNGEE. The CDR3 consists of 14 residues. Trimming at V came to 0 bases and at J to 8 bases, leaving 7 bases not matched to a gene. CDR3 protein: CASSVAQGISGYTF. The DNA for the CDR3 is TGTGCCAGCAGCGTAGCACAGGGGATTAGCGGCTACACCTTC. The full variable domain, rest sourced from reference TRBV9 and TRBJ1-2, is DSGVTQTPKHLITATGQRVTLRCSPRSGDLSVYWYQQSLDQGLQFLIQYYNGEERAKGNILERFSAQQFPDLHSELNLSSLELGDSALYFCASSVAQGISGYTFGSGTRLTVV.

This chain uses TRBV6-5 with TRBJ2-7, with 9 bases matching TRBD2. CDR1 is MNHEY and CDR2 is SVGAGI in the germline V gene. The CDR3 sequence is 16 residues long. With V trimmed by 3 bases and J by 6 bases, 12 bases remained unmatched. Written as DNA, the CDR3 is TGTGCCAGCAGTTATACCCTCAGCGGGGGGACGGGCGAGCAGTACTTC. This codes for CASSYTLSGGTGEQYF.

CDR3 sequence reads: CASSYGSQGAHYGYTF. In nucleotides, the CDR3 is TGTGCCAGCAGTTACGGATCTCAGGGGGCGCATTATGGCTACACCTTC. The V call is TRBV6-5, the J call TRBJ1-2; 8 nucleotides line up with TRBD1. Germline V CDR1 and CDR2: MNHEY, SVGAGI. V lost 2 bases to trimming and J lost 5 bases; unmatched junction nucleotides: 10. The CDR3 is 16 residues long.

The chain carries TRBV10-3 and TRBJ1-6, with 11 bases aligning to TRBD1. In germline, CDR1 is ENHRY, CDR2 SYGVKD. After removal of 6 bases from V and 5 bases from J, the junction contained 6 bases not matched to a gene. The CDR3 totals 16 residues. The CDR3 nucleotides are TGTGCCATCAGAGGACAGGGGGCGATTAATAATTCACCCCTCCACTTT. This translates into CAIRGQGAINNSPLHF.

The chain is built from TRBV2 and TRBJ2-1, with 12 positions matching TRBD2. The V and J ends lost 6 bases and 16 bases, in that order; junction bases with no gene match: 4. The CDR3 is 11 residues long. Germline V CDR1 and CDR2: SNHLY, FYNNEI. The DNA of the CDR3 is TGTGCCAGCAGGACTAGCGGGGGCCTATTCTTC. Its translation is CASRTSGGLFF.

This chain uses TRBV18 with TRBJ1-6; D unresolved. There are 18 residues in the CDR3. Per germline, CDR1 KGHSH and CDR2 LQKENI. The V end lost 2 bases, the J end lost 0 bases, and 14 bases lay between the germline ends. The DNA of the CDR3 is TGTGCCAGCTCACCAACAGCCAGGCAGAGCTCCTATAATTCACCCCTCCACTTT. As protein: CASSPTARQSSYNSPLHF. The variable domain in full, with the rest retrieved from reference TRBV18 and TRBJ1-6, is NAGVMQNPRHLVRRRGQEARLRCSPMKGHSHVYWYRQLPEEGLKFMVYLQKENIIDESGMPKERFSAEFPKEGPSILRIQQVVRGDSAAYFCASSPTARQSSYNSPLHFGNGTRLTVT.